One and the same sample provided the 25 T cell receptor beta chains below, sequenced in a study of technical replicates of blood from a few donors. Produced via immunoSEQ multiplex PCR; TCRdb's table is partial and in-frame only. The data hold about 83,000 clones, with approximately 94% observed a single time. Material: T cells isolated from PBMCs. These receptors all stem from a human donor in good health.

This chain joins TRBV13 and TRBJ2-6, with D perhaps TRBD2 (5 bases). With 6 bases removed from V and 4 bases from J, the gap between germline ends came to 10 bases. The CDR3 runs to 14 residues. Germline values: CDR1 PRHDT, CDR2 FYEKMQ (reference sequence). The DNA of the CDR3 is TGTGCCAGCAGGGAGGCCAGGGGGGCCAACGTCCTGACTTTC. This encodes CASREARGANVLTF.

The chain uses TRBV27 and TRBJ2-4; 11 nucleotides align to TRBD2. Germline V gene data show CDR1 as MNHEY and CDR2 as SMNVEV (reference sequence). The CDR3 extends over 15 amino acids. V was clipped by 4 bases and J by 8 bases; unmatched bases: 7. CDR3 nucleotides: TGTGCCAGCAGTTCACCTAGCGGGAGGTGGTACATTCAGTACTTC. Protein product: CASSSPSGRWYIQYF.

The chain has TRBV6-5 and TRBJ1-1, with TRBD1 identical over 7 bases. Germline CDR1 MNHEY, CDR2 SVGAGI. V lost 6 bases and J lost 12; bases outside the gene matches: 7. This CDR3 region has 11 residues. The CDR3 spells CASSAQGWTFF. In DNA, the CDR3 is TGTGCCAGCAGCGCACAGGGGTGGACTTTCTTT.

The V gene is TRBV7-9, the J gene TRBJ2-7, with D possibly being TRBD2 (6 bases). V was clipped by 2 bases and J by 4 bases, with 15 bases between them. This CDR3 spans 15 amino acids. Germline-derived CDR1 and CDR2 are SEHNR and FQNEAQ (reference sequence). The CDR3 spells CASSLWRGAPYEQYF. The CDR3 DNA reads as TGTGCCAGCAGCTTATGGCGGGGAGCCCCGTACGAGCAGTACTTC.

The chain recombines TRBV4-1 with TRBJ2-2, with TRBD2 as a possible D gene (5 bases). Germline loops: CDR1 MGHRA, CDR2 YSYEKL. Trimming stripped 1 base from V and 2 bases from J, with 17 bases between. CDR3 size: 18 residues. Here the CDR3 DNA reads TGCGCCAGCAGCCAAGGGGCCGGGGAGACGATTAACACCGGGGAGCTGTTTTTT. It encodes CASSQGAGETINTGELFF.

This CDR3 is CAWSVLLKTQYF. CDR3 in DNA: TGTGCCTGGAGTGTACTCTTAAAGACCCAGTACTTC. The chain joins TRBV30 to TRBJ2-5; D is undetermined. The CDR3 is 12 residues long. Germline CDR1 and CDR2: GTSNPN and SVGIG (reference sequence). Trimming cost V 0 bases and J 6 bases, with 8 bases left between them.

The chain has TRBV5-1 and TRBJ2-4; D might be TRBD1 (5 bases). Germline V lookup: CDR1 SGHRS, CDR2 YFSETQ. V was trimmed by 2 bases and J by 8 bases, leaving 11 bases between them. The CDR3 length is 13 residues. The CDR3 region is CASSLGDGDIQYF. DNA of the CDR3: TGCGCCAGCAGCTTAGGGGATGGAGACATTCAGTACTTC.

A single count supports this clone. The J gene is TRBJ2-7, the V gene TRBV6-1; 9 bases agree with TRBD2. V dropped 3 bases and J dropped 3; count of bases not matched to a gene: 9. CDR3 size: 16 residues. From germline, CDR1 is MNHNS and CDR2 SASEGT. CDR3 loop: CASSDHRTTSGYEQYF. Here the CDR3 DNA reads TGTGCCAGCAGTGATCATAGAACGACTAGCGGCTACGAGCAGTACTTC.

V gene TRBV7-2 combines with J gene TRBJ1-2, with TRBD1 identical over 9 bases. This CDR3 region has 15 residues. CDR1 SGHTA and CDR2 FQGNSA come from the germline V gene. Germline trimming cut 4 bases from V and 6 bases from J; bases unmatched to any gene: 9. The CDR3 bases are TGTGCCAGCAGCTCTCTTTACAGGGGGCGGGATGGCTACACCTTC. Protein product: CASSSLYRGRDGYTF.

Here the CDR3 reads CASSEALLGRGHDDFF. The CDR3 nucleotides are TGTGCCAGCAGTGAAGCGCTTCTGGGCAGGGGACACGACGATTTCTTT. The chain joins TRBV6-1 to TRBJ1-1; D might be TRBD1 (6 bases). The ends were cut back, 0 bases at V and 13 bases at J, with 24 bases in the middle. Germline V gene sequence: CDR1 MNHNS, CDR2 SASEGT. There are 16 residues in the CDR3.

Within the sample, this clone is medium-sized. The J gene is TRBJ1-4, the V gene TRBV2; D perhaps matches TRBD1 (5 bases). This CDR3 contains 12 residues. V gave up 11 bases and J gave up 8 bases, with 15 bases separating them. Looked up from germline, CDR1 is SNHLY and CDR2 is FYNNEI. In DNA form, the CDR3 reads TGTGCCTCGCAAGGGGCAGGAGAAAAACTGTTTTTT. As protein: CASQGAGEKLFF.

The chain joins TRBV1 to TRBJ2-1; the D call of TRBD2 is as the table states it, not checked on the DNA. TRBV1 is shown as a pseudogene. The CDR3 totals 15 residues. The CDR3 DNA reads as TGCACCAGCAGCCGCAGACTAGCGGCCTACAATGAGCAGTTCTTC. Its translation: CTSSRRLAAYNEQFF.

This clone occurred once. In the same sample, other DNA sequences code for this CDR3. The V and J genes are TRBV5-1 and TRBJ2-3; 12 nucleotides match TRBD2. This CDR3 spans 15 amino acids. V trimming: 4 bases; J trimming: 5 bases; junction bases outside the gene matches: 5. The V gene's germline CDR1 is SGHRS and CDR2 YFSETQ. CDR3 protein: CASSPSGRAGDTQYF. The CDR3 coding sequence is TGCGCCAGCAGCCCTAGCGGGAGGGCCGGAGATACGCAGTATTTT. The full variable domain, with the rest looked up from reference TRBV5-1 and TRBJ2-3, is KAGVTQTPRYLIKTRGQQVTLSCSPISGHRSVSWYQQTPGQGLQFLFEYFSETQRNKGNFPGRFSGRQFSNSRSEMNVSTLELGDSALYLCASSPSGRAGDTQYFGPGTRLTVL.

The chain links TRBV25-1 to TRBJ2-1; D is ambiguous. CDR1 MGHDK and CDR2 SYGVNS come from the germline V gene. CDR3 size: 11 residues. The ends were cut back, 6 bases at V and 4 bases at J, with 4 bases in the middle. The CDR3 loop is CASSNYNEQFF. The DNA of the CDR3 is TGTGCCAGCAGCAATTACAATGAGCAGTTCTTC.

The chain recombines TRBV30 with TRBJ2-3, with D perhaps matching TRBD1 (6 bases). The V gene lost 2 bases and the J gene lost 2 bases, with 11 bases spanning the gap. The CDR3 has 14 residues. The germline CDR1 and CDR2 sequences are GTSNPN and SVGIG (reference sequence). The CDR3 here is CAWSHTGTTDTQYF. DNA for the CDR3: TGTGCCTGGAGTCATACAGGGACCACAGATACGCAGTATTTT.

This sequence joins TRBV7-3 and TRBJ1-2, with a tentative D call TRBD1 (5 bases). The germline gives CDR1 SGHTA, CDR2 FQGTGA. Deletions cut 5 bases from V and 8 bases from J, with 15 bases between. The CDR3 is 13 amino acids. CDR3 in DNA: TGTGCCAGCAGCCCCCTGGCGGGACGCGGCTACACCTTC. This gives the protein CASSPLAGRGYTF.

The rearrangement links TRBV11-3 to TRBJ1-1; 11 bases agree with TRBD1. CDR1 is SGHNT and CDR2 is YENEEA in the germline V gene. The CDR3 length is 15 residues. The ends lost 5 bases at V and 4 bases at J; junction bases unmatched: 6. CDR3 DNA sequence: TGTGCCAGCAGCACAGCCGGGACAGGGGGCACTGAAGCTTTCTTT. This gives the protein CASSTAGTGGTEAFF.

The chain recombines TRBV7-2 with TRBJ2-7; tentatively, D is TRBD1 (6 bases). The CDR3 sequence is 15 residues long. Germline CDR1 reads SGHTA; CDR2 reads FQGNSA. Trimming shortened V by 0 bases and J by 5 bases, and 14 bases separated the two germline ends. The CDR3 DNA follows: TGTGCCAGCAGCTTAGCTCTGGGCAGGGGCAACGAGCAGTACTTC. Translating gives CASSLALGRGNEQYF.

This chain links TRBV27 with TRBJ1-6, with unresolved D. The CDR3 has 13 amino acids. Trimming removed 5 bases from V and 3 bases from J, with 5 bases in between. CDR1 is MNHEY and CDR2 is SMNVEV in the germline V gene (reference sequence). CDR3 in amino acids: CASSSYYNSPLHF. CDR3 coding DNA: TGTGCCAGCAGTAGCTACTATAATTCACCCCTCCACTTT.

This rearrangement joins TRBV27 to TRBJ2-3; 8 nucleotides match TRBD2. From germline, CDR1 is MNHEY and CDR2 SMNVEV (reference sequence). CDR3 size: 18 residues. V lost 4 bases to trimming and J lost 0 bases; unmatched junction nucleotides: 12. The CDR3 here is CASSSTSRRGASTDTQYF. In DNA, the CDR3 is TGTGCCAGCAGTTCAACGTCCCGGCGGGGGGCTAGCACAGATACGCAGTATTTT.

The chain uses TRBV4-2 and TRBJ1-1; no definite D call. Germline V gene sequence: CDR1 LGHNA, CDR2 YNFKEQ. The CDR3 extends over 17 amino acids. The V and J ends lost 1 base and 1 base respectively, with 16 bases between them. In nucleotides, the CDR3 is TGTGCCAGCAGCCAAGCATCCCGGGGAAAAGAGAACACTGAAGCTTTCTTT. This sequence encodes CASSQASRGKENTEAFF.

J is TRBJ2-5 and V is TRBV6-1; D may be TRBD1 (5 bases). CDR1 MNHNS and CDR2 SASEGT come from the germline V gene. Deletions cut 2 bases from V and 5 bases from J, with 6 bases between. CDR3 length: 12 residues. CDR3 sequence reads: CASSEQGETQYF. In DNA form, the CDR3 reads TGTGCCAGCAGTGAACAGGGTGAGACCCAGTACTTC.

V and J are TRBV9 and TRBJ2-1; TRBD2 matches 8 bases. The CDR3 runs 16 residues. Germline V gene lookup returns CDR1 SGDLS and CDR2 YYNGEE. J was trimmed by 6 bases and V by 0 bases; bases with no gene match: 8. Here the CDR3 DNA reads TGTGCCAGCAGCGTAGTTGAAGCGGGGGTGACCAATGAGCAGTTCTTC. It yields the protein CASSVVEAGVTNEQFF.

This chain links TRBV9 with TRBJ2-3, with D unclear. Trimming removed 1 base at V and 0 bases at J, with 9 bases between. Germline CDR1 is SGDLS and CDR2 is YYNGEE. The CDR3 has 15 residues. CDR3 sequence (DNA): TGTGCCAGCAGCGTAACCCAGTCTAGCACAGATACGCAGTATTTT. Translating it yields CASSVTQSSTDTQYF.

This chain links TRBV19 with TRBJ2-2, with 7 bases lining up with TRBD1. CDR1 is LNHDA and CDR2 is SQIVND in the germline V gene (reference sequence). Trimming cost V 10 bases and J 0 bases; bases outside gene matches: 11. The CDR3 is 16 residues long. The DNA for the CDR3 is TGTGCCACTAGGGGGCTCCTCCAGACGAACACCGGGGAGCTGTTTTTT. It is translated as CATRGLLQTNTGELFF.